This T cell receptor beta chain was found in a study of blood T cell repertoires in COVID-19. Study-wide background: The study drew acute and convalescent COVID-19 samples from the United States, Italy and Spain. Nucleic acid was either cDNA or gDNA, and it came from T cells, B-cell-depleted T cells, or PBMCs.

The assay was immunoSEQ multiplex PCR, and TCRdb's table has in-frame clones only and misses some. The table includes approximately 46,000 clones, around three quarters detected once. The CDR3 totals 16 residues. Germline V CDR1 and CDR2: LGHDT, YNNKEL (reference sequence). The ends lost 1 base at V and 9 bases at J; junction bases unmatched: 8. Specimen: peripheral blood. The chain uses TRBV3-1 (or the pseudogene TRBV3-2) and TRBJ2-1; the match to TRBD1 covers 11 bases. This TCR came from a man older than 75 with acute or convalescent COVID-19. CDR3 sequence: CASSQGRDRGFGEQFF. Written as DNA, the CDR3 is TGTGCCAGCAGCCAAGGGCGGGACAGGGGGTTCGGTGAGCAGTTCTTC.